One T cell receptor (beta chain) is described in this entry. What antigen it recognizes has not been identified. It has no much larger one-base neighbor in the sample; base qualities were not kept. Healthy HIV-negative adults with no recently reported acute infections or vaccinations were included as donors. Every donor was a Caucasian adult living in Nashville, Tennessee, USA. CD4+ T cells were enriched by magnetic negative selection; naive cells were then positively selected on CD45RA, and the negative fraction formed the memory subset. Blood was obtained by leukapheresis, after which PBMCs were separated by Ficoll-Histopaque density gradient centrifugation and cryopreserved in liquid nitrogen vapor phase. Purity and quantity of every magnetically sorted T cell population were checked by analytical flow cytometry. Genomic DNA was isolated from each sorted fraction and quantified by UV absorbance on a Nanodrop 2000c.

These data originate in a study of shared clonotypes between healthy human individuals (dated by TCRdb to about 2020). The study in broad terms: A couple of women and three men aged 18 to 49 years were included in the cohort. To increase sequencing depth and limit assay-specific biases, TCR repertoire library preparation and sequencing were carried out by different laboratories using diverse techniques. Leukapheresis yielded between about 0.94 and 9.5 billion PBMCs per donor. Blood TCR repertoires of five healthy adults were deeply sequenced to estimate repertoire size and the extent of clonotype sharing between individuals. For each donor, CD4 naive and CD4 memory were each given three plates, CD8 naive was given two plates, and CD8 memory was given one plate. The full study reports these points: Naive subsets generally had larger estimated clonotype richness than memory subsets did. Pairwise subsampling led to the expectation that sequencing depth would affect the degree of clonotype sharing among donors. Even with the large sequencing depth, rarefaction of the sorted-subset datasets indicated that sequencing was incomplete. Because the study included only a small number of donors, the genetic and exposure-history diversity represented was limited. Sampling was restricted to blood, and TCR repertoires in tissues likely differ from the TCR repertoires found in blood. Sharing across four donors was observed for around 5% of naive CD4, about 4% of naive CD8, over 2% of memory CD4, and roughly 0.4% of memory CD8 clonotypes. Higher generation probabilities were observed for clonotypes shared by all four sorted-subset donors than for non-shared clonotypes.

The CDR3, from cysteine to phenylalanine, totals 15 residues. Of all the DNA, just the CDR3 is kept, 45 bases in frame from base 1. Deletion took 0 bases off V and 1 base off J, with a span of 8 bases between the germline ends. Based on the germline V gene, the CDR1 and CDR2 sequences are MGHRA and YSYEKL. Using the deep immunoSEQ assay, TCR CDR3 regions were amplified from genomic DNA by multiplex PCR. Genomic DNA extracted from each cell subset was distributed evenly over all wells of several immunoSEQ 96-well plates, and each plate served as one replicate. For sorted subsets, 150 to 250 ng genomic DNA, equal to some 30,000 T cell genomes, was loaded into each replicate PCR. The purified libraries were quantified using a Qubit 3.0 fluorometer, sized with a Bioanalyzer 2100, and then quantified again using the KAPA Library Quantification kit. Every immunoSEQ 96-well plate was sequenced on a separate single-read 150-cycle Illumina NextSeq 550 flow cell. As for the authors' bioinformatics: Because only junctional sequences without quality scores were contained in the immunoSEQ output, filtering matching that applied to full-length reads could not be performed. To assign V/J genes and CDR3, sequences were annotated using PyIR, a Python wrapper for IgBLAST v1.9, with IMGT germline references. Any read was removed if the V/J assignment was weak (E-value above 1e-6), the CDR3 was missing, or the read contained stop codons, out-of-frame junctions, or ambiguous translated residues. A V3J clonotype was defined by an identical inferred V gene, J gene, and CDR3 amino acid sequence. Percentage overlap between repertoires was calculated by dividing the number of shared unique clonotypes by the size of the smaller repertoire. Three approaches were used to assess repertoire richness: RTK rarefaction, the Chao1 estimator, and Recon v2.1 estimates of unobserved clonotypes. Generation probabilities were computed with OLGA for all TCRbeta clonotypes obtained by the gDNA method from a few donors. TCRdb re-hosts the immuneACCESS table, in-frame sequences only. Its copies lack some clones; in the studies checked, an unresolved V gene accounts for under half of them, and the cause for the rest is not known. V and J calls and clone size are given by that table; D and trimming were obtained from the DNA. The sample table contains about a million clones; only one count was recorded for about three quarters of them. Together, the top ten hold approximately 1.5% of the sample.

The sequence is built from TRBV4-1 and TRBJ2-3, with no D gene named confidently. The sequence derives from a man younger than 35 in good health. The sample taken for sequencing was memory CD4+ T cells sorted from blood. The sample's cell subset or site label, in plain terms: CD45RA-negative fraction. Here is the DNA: TGCGCCAGCAGCCAAGAGCAAACCCGCACAGATACGCAGTATTTT. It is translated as CASSQEQTRTDTQYF.